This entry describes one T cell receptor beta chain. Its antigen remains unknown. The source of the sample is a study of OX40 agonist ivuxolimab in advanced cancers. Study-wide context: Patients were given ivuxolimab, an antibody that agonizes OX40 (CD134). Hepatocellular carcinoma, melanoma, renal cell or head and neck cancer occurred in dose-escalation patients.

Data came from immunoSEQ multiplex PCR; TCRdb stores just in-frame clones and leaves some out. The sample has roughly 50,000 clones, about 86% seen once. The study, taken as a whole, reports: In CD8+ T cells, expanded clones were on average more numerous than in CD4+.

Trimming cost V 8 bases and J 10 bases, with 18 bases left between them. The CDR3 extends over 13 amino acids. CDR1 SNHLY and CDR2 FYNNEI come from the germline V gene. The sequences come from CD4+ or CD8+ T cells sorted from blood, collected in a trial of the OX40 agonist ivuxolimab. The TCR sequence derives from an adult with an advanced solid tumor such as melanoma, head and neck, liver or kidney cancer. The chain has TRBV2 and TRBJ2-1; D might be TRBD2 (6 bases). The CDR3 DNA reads TGTGCCAGCGCGGGACTTCCGAAGATCGAGCAGTTCTTC. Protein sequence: CASAGLPKIEQFF.